The 12 T cell receptor beta chains given below trace back to one sample, sequenced in a study of CD8 T cells in ankylosing spondylitis. Study-level results: Apparently characteristic of ankylosing spondylitis blood was a TCR beta motif (about 8 highly homologous variants).

The antigens these receptors bind are not known. Via MiXCR, TCRdb re-called the 5' RACE reads, giving one row per CDR3 protein. The sample shows approximately 540,000 distinct CDR3 sequences, 9.5% to 15% of them seen only once. Material: blood, either unsorted or a sorted T cell fraction (not recorded which). The receptors were gathered from a male donor with ankylosing spondylitis.

V is TRBV3-1 and J is TRBJ1-2, with D possibly being TRBD1 (6 bases). The germline V and J ends were trimmed by 2 bases and 7 bases, with 20 bases remaining between them. Germline CDR1 is LGHDT and CDR2 is YNNKEL (reference sequence). The CDR3 contains 16 residues. The DNA for the CDR3 is TGTGCCAGCAGCCAATTTCGACAGGCCTCCTTCGGTGGCTACACCTTC. This encodes CASSQFRQASFGGYTF.

The V gene is TRBV3-1, the J gene TRBJ2-6; 9 nucleotides align to TRBD1. Trimming cost V 6 bases and J 0 bases; bases outside gene matches: 12. The CDR3 has 19 amino acids. Germline loops: CDR1 LGHDT, CDR2 YNNKEL (reference sequence). The CDR3 nucleotides are TGTGCCAGCAGTCCGAGCCGGGACAGGGACCCCTCTGGGGCCAACGTCCTGACTTTC. Protein: CASSPSRDRDPSGANVLTF.

The chain has TRBV20-1 and TRBJ2-1; 7 positions match TRBD2. Germline V gene lookup returns CDR1 DFQATT and CDR2 SNEGSKA (reference sequence). CDR3 size: 15 residues. Trimming at V came to 2 bases and at J to 5 bases, leaving 9 bases not matched to a gene. The DNA for the CDR3 is TGCAGTGCTAGACGGGGAGGGACTCGGGACAATGAGCAGTTCTTC. Its translation is CSARRGGTRDNEQFF.

The chain carries TRBV19 and TRBJ1-1; 9 bases map to TRBD1. Germline-derived CDR1 and CDR2 are LNHDA and SQIVND (reference sequence). J gave up 1 base and V 7 bases, and 4 bases lay outside the gene matches. This CDR3 region has 14 residues. CDR3 sequence: CASNKDRGNTEAFF. CDR3 nucleotide sequence: TGTGCCAGTAACAAGGACAGGGGGAACACTGAAGCTTTCTTT.

This clonotype was found a few times. The chain recombines TRBV6-1 with TRBJ1-1, with unresolved D. The CDR3 runs 13 residues. Germline CDR1 reads MNHNS; CDR2 reads SASEGT. Trimming took off 2 bases at V and 11 bases at J, with 15 bases between the two ends. DNA for the CDR3: TGTGCCAGCAGTGAAACTAGACGGGTTTTGGCTTTCTTT. This encodes CASSETRRVLAFF.

Only a few counts were recorded for this clonotype. The chain uses TRBV27 and TRBJ2-1; perhaps TRBD2 as D (7 bases). Trimming shortened V by 6 bases and J by 6 bases, and 24 bases separated the two germline ends. CDR3 size: 17 residues. Germline V lookup: CDR1 MNHEY, CDR2 SMNVEV (reference sequence). The CDR3 bases are TGTGCCAGCAGACTATCCCCTGGAGGGGGGGGTATCAATGAGCAGTTCTTC. Translating it yields CASRLSPGGGGINEQFF.

The J gene is TRBJ1-5, the V gene TRBV12-3 or TRBV12-4; 8 nucleotides match TRBD1. This CDR3 is 20 amino acids long. After removal of 1 base from V and 2 bases from J, the junction contained 16 bases not matched to a gene. The CDR3 DNA sequence: TGTGCCAGCAGTTTAGACATCGACTGGACAGGGCATATGGGCAATCAGCCCCAGCATTTT. Protein: CASSLDIDWTGHMGNQPQHF.

This clonotype showed up just a few times. The CDR3 sequence is CASSLSLYRGPGRYTF. The CDR3 DNA follows: TGTGCCAGCAGTCTCTCTCTCTACAGGGGGCCGGGACGCTACACCTTC. The chain combines TRBV12-3 or TRBV12-4 with TRBJ1-2; 9 bases fit TRBD1. The CDR3 covers 16 residues. The trim removed 5 bases at V and 9 bases at J, leaving 16 bases unmatched.

The V call is TRBV19, the J call TRBJ2-5; 8 bases align to TRBD2. The length of the CDR3 is 13 residues. V trimming: 7 bases; J trimming: 6 bases; junction bases outside the gene matches: 7. Germline V gene lookup returns CDR1 LNHDA and CDR2 SQIVND (reference sequence). CDR3 bases: TGTGCCAGTAACACGGGAGGGCAGAAGACCCAGTACTTC. This gives the protein CASNTGGQKTQYF.

The CDR3 DNA reads TGCAGCGTTGAATTTAGGGGCAGGGTGAGCACTGAAGCTTTCTTT. Protein product: CSVEFRGRVSTEAFF. This rearrangement joins TRBV29-1 to TRBJ1-1; D perhaps matches TRBD1 (5 bases). The ends were cut back, 2 bases at V and 4 bases at J, with 17 bases in the middle. Looked up from germline, CDR1 is SQVTM and CDR2 is ANQGSEA. The CDR3 loop spans 15 amino acids.

In this sample, this clonotype turned up a few times. The chain links TRBV15 to TRBJ2-7; a weak D match, TRBD2 (5 bases). V lost 4 bases and J 6 bases, leaving 16 bases between the germline ends. In germline, CDR1 is LNHNV, CDR2 YYDKDF (reference sequence). CDR3 length: 14 residues. The CDR3 sequence: CATSIILGRREQYF. In DNA, the CDR3 is TGTGCCACCAGCATTATTTTGGGGAGACGCGAGCAGTACTTC.

The chain combines TRBV13 with TRBJ2-7; the D gene is possibly TRBD2 (6 bases). The CDR3 loop spans 16 amino acids. Trimming pared 5 bases from V and 3 bases from J, leaving 20 bases between. CDR1 and CDR2 from the germline V gene are PRHDT and FYEKMQ (reference sequence). The CDR3 DNA sequence: TGTGCCAGCAGCCCAGGGACTGCTAGACTTTTCTACGAGCAGTACTTC. This translates into CASSPGTARLFYEQYF.